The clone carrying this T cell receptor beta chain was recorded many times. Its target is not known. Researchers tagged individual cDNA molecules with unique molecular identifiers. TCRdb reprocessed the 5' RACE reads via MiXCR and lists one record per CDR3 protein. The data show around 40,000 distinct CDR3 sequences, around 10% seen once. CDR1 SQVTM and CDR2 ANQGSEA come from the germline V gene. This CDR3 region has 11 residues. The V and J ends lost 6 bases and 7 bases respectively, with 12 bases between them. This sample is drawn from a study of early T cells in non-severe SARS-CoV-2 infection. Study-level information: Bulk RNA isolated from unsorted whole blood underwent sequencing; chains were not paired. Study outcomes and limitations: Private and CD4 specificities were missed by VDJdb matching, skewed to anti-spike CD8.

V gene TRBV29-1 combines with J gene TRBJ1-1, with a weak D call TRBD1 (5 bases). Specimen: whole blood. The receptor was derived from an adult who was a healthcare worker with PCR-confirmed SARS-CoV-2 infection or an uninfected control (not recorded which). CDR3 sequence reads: CSVWGIGEAFF. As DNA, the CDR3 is TGCAGCGTCTGGGGGATCGGTGAAGCTTTCTTT.